This T cell receptor beta chain was recovered during a study of T cell responses to AZD1222 COVID-19 vaccine. The data were produced by immunoSEQ multiplex PCR, yet TCRdb's version contains in-frame clones alone and is incomplete. The table shows around 140,000 clones, with around 87% occurring only once. The ends were cut back, 1 base at V and 7 bases at J, with 13 bases in the middle. This CDR3 spans 14 amino acids. CDR1 is SEHNR, CDR2 FQNEAQ, per germline (reference sequence). The receptor was isolated from an adult in good health. The starting material was peripheral blood, obtained on day 0 of AZD1222 vaccination. The gene calls are TRBV7-9 and TRBJ1-1, with D unresolved. DNA for the CDR3: TGTGCCAGCAGCTTAGTCTCTGTAAAAAGTGAAGCTTTCTTT. Amino acids: CASSLVSVKSEAFF.